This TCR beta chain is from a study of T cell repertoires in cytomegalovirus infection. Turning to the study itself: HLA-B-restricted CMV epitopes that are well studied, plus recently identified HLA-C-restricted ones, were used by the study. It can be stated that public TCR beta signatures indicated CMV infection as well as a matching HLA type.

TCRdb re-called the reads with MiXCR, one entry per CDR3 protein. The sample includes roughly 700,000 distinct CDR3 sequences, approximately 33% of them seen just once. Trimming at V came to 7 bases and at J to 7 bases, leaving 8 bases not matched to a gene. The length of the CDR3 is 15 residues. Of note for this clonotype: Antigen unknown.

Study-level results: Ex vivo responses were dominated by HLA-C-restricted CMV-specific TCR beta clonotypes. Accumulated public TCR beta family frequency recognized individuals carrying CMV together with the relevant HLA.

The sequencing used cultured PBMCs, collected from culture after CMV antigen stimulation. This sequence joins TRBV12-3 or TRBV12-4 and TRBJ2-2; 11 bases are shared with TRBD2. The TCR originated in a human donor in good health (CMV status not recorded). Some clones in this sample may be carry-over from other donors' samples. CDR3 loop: CASKTSGMKNGELFF. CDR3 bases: TGTGCCAGCAAGACTAGCGGGATGAAGAACGGGGAGCTGTTTTTT.